This T cell receptor (beta chain) was documented in a study of sequential checkpoint blockade in melanoma. Germline assignment: CDR1 SGDLS and CDR2 YYNGEE. This CDR3 has 15 amino acids. Trimming stripped 3 bases from V and 5 bases from J, with 16 bases between. Noted treatment: randomized to nivolumab then ipilimumab (arm A) or the reverse (arm B). This table comes from immunoSEQ multiplex PCR, and its TCRdb copy is limited to in-frame clones, with some not included. This table holds tens of thousands of clones, approximately 88% found once. The receptor was isolated from a human donor with melanoma. The sample in question was CD8+ T cells sorted from blood (inferred from file names), obtained from a patient given nivolumab and ipilimumab in sequence. This sequence joins TRBV9 and TRBJ2-3; D may be TRBD2 (9 bases). For the CDR3, the DNA is TGTGCCAGCAGCGCTAGCGGGACAGGACGAGATACGCAGTATTTT. This codes for CASSASGTGRDTQYF. The full variable domain, with the rest looked up from reference TRBV9 and TRBJ2-3, is DSGVTQTPKHLITATGQRVTLRCSPRSGDLSVYWYQQSLDQGLQFLIQYYNGEERAKGNILERFSAQQFPDLHSELNLSSLELGDSALYFCASSASGTGRDTQYFGPGTRLTVL.